The present T cell receptor beta chain was sequenced within a study of tumor-infiltrating lymphocytes in primary liver carcinoma. As concerns this clonotype: A single base separates this from a much larger clone, so it may be a read error.

RNA isolated from unsorted whole blood supplied the blood RNA, with germline DNA also extracted. A primer matching the constant region was used to make TCR beta cDNA from around 460 ng of total RNA. Libraries covering TCR beta were generated through three nested multiplex PCR rounds (using a slightly modified ARM-PCR). TCRdb recomputed calls from the multiplex PCR reads with MiXCR, one row per CDR3 protein. Here the sample spans approximately 340,000 distinct CDR3 sequences, less than 65% being singletons. This TCR came from a man aged 35-49 years with primary liver carcinoma and hepatitis B virus infection. Sequenced input: peripheral blood.

The CDR3 reads CASSFNRDRGEQYF. The CDR3 DNA reads as TGCGCCAGCAGTTTCAACAGGGATCGAGGCGAGCAGTACTTC. The chain links TRBV10-1 to TRBJ2-7; possibly TRBD1 for D (6 bases). V lost 5 bases, J lost 6 bases, and 17 bases lay in between. Germline V gene sequence: CDR1 WNHNN, CDR2 SYGVQD (reference sequence). This CDR3 contains 14 residues.